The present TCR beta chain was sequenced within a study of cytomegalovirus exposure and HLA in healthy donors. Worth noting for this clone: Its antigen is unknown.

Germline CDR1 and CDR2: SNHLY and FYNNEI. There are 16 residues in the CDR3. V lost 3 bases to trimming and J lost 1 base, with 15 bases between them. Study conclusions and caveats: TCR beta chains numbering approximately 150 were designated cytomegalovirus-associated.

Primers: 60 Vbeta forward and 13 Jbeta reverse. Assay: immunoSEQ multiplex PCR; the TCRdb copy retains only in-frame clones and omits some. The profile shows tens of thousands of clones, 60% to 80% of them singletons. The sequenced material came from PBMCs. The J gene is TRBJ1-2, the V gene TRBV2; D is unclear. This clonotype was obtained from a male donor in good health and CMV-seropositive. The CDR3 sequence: CASSDTLVGHNYGYTF. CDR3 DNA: TGTGCCAGCAGTGACACCCTCGTCGGTCATAACTATGGCTACACCTTC.